This T cell receptor beta chain was identified during a study of HIV-infected children after antiretroviral therapy interruption. As for the study in general: Weeks 0, 48 and 150 were sampled under continuous treatment. The study's findings and limits: Sorted CD45RA+ naive cells might include minor non-naive CD45RA+ cells.

As for this clonotype: Its target is not known.

Treatment in this sample: PENTA 11 planned treatment interruption arm or continuous ART arm. RNA-based 3' RACE libraries used unique molecular identifiers. Using its own MiXCR run on the 3' RACE reads, TCRdb lists one record per CDR3 protein. The table lists about 89,000 distinct CDR3 sequences, 6.9% of them singletons. The ends were cut back, 0 bases at V and 4 bases at J, with 9 bases in the middle. Looked up from germline, CDR1 is SGHTA and CDR2 is FQGNSA. CDR3 length: 14 residues. The sample here was CD45RA+ CD4+ T cells from PBMCs, pooled from several time points, taken from a donor given antiretroviral therapy, either interrupted or continuous. Subset here: naive CD4+ CD45RA+ CD45RO- T cells. V usage is TRBV7-2 and J usage is TRBJ1-1; D is unresolved. The TCR was taken from a pool of human donors with HIV. The CDR3 protein is CASSLATVGTEAFF. CDR3 DNA: TGTGCCAGCAGCTTAGCGACGGTAGGCACTGAAGCTTTCTTT.